Following are 28 T cell receptor beta chains from one sample sequenced in a study of CD8+ T cells in alopecia areata. Indicated treatment: oral pan-JAK inhibitor, 5-10 mg twice daily. RNA extraction and reverse transcription yielded cDNA as sequencing template. Libraries were prepared by immunoSEQ multiplex PCR; TCRdb keeps only in-frame clonotypes and omits some of them. The sample records some 120,000 clones, over 60% being singletons. This specimen consisted of CD4+ T cells sorted from blood, obtained at week 4, from a patient treated with tofacitinib. Receptor source: a human donor with alopecia areata.

This clone showed up just a few times. This chain uses TRBV6-1 with TRBJ1-4; the D is unclear. V lost 4 bases to trimming and J lost 10 bases, with 13 bases between them. Germline CDR1 MNHNS, CDR2 SASEGT. The CDR3 has 13 residues. Written as DNA, the CDR3 is TGTGCCAGCAGTGGACCCGACAAGATAAAACTGTTTTTT. It specifies CASSGPDKIKLFF.

This clone has only a few counts. The V gene is TRBV19, the J gene TRBJ2-2; 7 positions agree with TRBD1. This CDR3 contains 12 residues. With 11 bases clipped from V and 6 bases from J, the junction kept 6 bases outside the gene matches. Germline lookup yields CDR1 LNHDA and CDR2 SQIVND (reference sequence). This chain's CDR3 is CASKGAAGELFF. CDR3 nucleotides: TGTGCCTCGAAGGGGGCTGCCGGGGAGCTGTTTTTT.

The chain employs TRBV29-1 and TRBJ1-2; 7 nucleotides line up with TRBD1. The CDR3 spans 14 residues. Germline V CDR1 and CDR2: SQVTM, ANQGSEA. The V segment lost 2 bases and the J segment 3 bases; nucleotides outside the gene matches: 6. The CDR3: CSVEMGQFYYGYTF. The DNA for the CDR3 is TGCAGCGTTGAAATGGGACAGTTTTACTATGGCTACACCTTC.

The chain uses TRBV10-3 and TRBJ2-3; D unclear. V lost 10 bases and J lost 4, with 9 bases in between. The CDR3 extends over 11 amino acids. Per the germline V gene, CDR1 is ENHRY and CDR2 is SYGVKD. CDR3 amino acids: CATLRADTQYF. CDR3 coding DNA: TGTGCCACCCTCCGAGCAGATACGCAGTATTTT.

The genes are TRBV6-6 and TRBJ1-4; tentatively, D is TRBD1 (5 bases). In germline, CDR1 is MNHNY, CDR2 SVGAGI (reference sequence). Trimming removed 0 bases from V and 8 bases from J, with 10 bases in between. The CDR3 sequence is 14 residues long. This chain's CDR3 is CASSYSGAGEKLFF. DNA for the CDR3: TGTGCCAGCAGTTACTCCGGGGCGGGGGAAAAACTGTTTTTT.

The gene calls are TRBV5-1 and TRBJ1-1; tentative D call: TRBD1 (5 bases). V lost 4 bases and J 5 bases, leaving 18 bases between the germline ends. The CDR3 is 15 amino acids. Per germline, CDR1 SGHRS and CDR2 YFSETQ. CDR3 DNA: TGCGCCAGCAGCAGCCGCATTGGGGGTCAAACTGAAGCTTTCTTT. This translates into CASSSRIGGQTEAFF.

About this clone itself: The same CDR3 also results from other DNA sequences found in this sample. The chain combines TRBV30 with TRBJ1-2; D is undetermined. Trimming left V 0 bases short and J 8 bases short, with 7 bases between. CDR1 GTSNPN and CDR2 SVGIG come from the germline V gene (reference sequence). The CDR3 has 11 amino acids. CDR3 sequence (DNA): TGTGCCTGGAGTGTCTTCGGGGGCTACACCTTC. Protein sequence: CAWSVFGGYTF.

The chain has TRBV2 and TRBJ2-5, with a tentative D call TRBD2 (5 bases). Germline V gives CDR1 SNHLY, CDR2 FYNNEI. The CDR3 covers 14 residues. V was shortened by 3 bases and J by 2 bases, with 10 bases between the two germline ends. The CDR3 DNA reads as TGTGCCAGCAGTGACTCGGGCGGGCAAGAGACCCAGTACTTC. Translated: CASSDSGGQETQYF.

This clone was seen a few times. This sequence joins TRBV30 and TRBJ2-2; D is perhaps TRBD2 (5 bases). Germline assignment: CDR1 GTSNPN and CDR2 SVGIG (reference sequence). The V and J ends lost 4 bases and 3 bases respectively, with 6 bases between them. This CDR3 spans 12 amino acids. The CDR3 loop reads CAWTGYTGELFF. The CDR3, as DNA: TGTGCCTGGACGGGATACACCGGGGAGCTGTTTTTT. The full variable domain, rest sourced from reference TRBV30 and TRBJ2-2, is SQTIHQWPATLVQPVGSPLSLECTVEGTSNPNLYWYRQAAGRGLQLLFYSVGIGQISSEVPQNLSASRPQDRQFILSSKKLLLSDSGFYLCAWTGYTGELFFGEGSRLTVL.

The rearrangement joins TRBV7-2 to TRBJ2-7; D ambiguous. Trimming cost V 1 base and J 3 bases, with 10 bases left between them. The CDR3 is 14 residues long. CDR1 is SGHTA and CDR2 is FQGNSA in the germline V gene. The CDR3 sequence: CASSLDPGLYEQYF. The CDR3 nucleotides read TGTGCCAGCAGCTTAGACCCAGGCCTCTACGAGCAGTACTTC.

This clone was counted a few times. The chain links TRBV5-1 to TRBJ1-1; D possibly corresponds to TRBD1 (6 bases). Germline-derived CDR1 and CDR2 are SGHRS and YFSETQ. CDR3 size: 14 residues. The V end lost 4 bases, the J end lost 3 bases, and 13 bases lay between the germline ends. CDR3 sequence: CASSQQGSDTEAFF. The CDR3 DNA is TGCGCCAGCAGCCAACAGGGATCAGACACTGAAGCTTTCTTT. Combining the CDR3 with reference TRBV5-1 and TRBJ1-1 gives the whole variable domain KAGVTQTPRYLIKTRGQQVTLSCSPISGHRSVSWYQQTPGQGLQFLFEYFSETQRNKGNFPGRFSGRQFSNSRSEMNVSTLELGDSALYLCASSQQGSDTEAFFGQGTRLTVV.

Comment on this clone: The same CDR3 arises from other DNA sequences in this sample as well. This chain uses TRBV9 with TRBJ2-3; D is uncertain. V dropped 0 bases and J dropped 4 bases, with 9 bases sitting between them. Germline CDR1 is SGDLS and CDR2 is YYNGEE. CDR3 size: 14 residues. CDR3 amino acids: CASSVGLVSDTQYF. Here the CDR3 DNA reads TGTGCCAGCAGCGTAGGGCTAGTGTCAGATACGCAGTATTTT.

The chain combines TRBV29-1 with TRBJ1-2; D unresolved. Trimming pared 4 bases from V and 4 bases from J, leaving 16 bases between. The CDR3 totals 14 residues. CDR1 and CDR2 from the germline V gene are SQVTM and ANQGSEA. The CDR3 nucleotides read TGCAGCGTTGGGGGAGGCCAAAACCCCTATGGCTACACCTTC. Amino acids: CSVGGGQNPYGYTF.

This clone was seen only a few times. The chain uses TRBV29-1 and TRBJ2-7, with 7 bases that match TRBD1. Trimming took 7 bases from V and 0 from J; bases not matched to a gene: 6. The germline V gene encodes CDR1 SQVTM and CDR2 ANQGSEA. This CDR3 spans 13 amino acids. CDR3 bases: TGCAGCGGATCAGGGACAGACTCCTACGAGCAGTACTTC. Translating it yields CSGSGTDSYEQYF.

The V gene is TRBV29-1, the J gene TRBJ1-1; no definite D call. V was clipped by 7 bases and J by 0 bases, with 18 bases between them. Germline V gene data show CDR1 as SQVTM and CDR2 as ANQGSEA. This CDR3 contains 15 residues. CDR3 loop: CSATLVGELNTEAFF. Here the CDR3 DNA reads TGCAGCGCCACCCTGGTTGGGGAGTTGAACACTGAAGCTTTCTTT.

The chain recombines TRBV5-6 with TRBJ2-3, with D possibly being TRBD2 (5 bases). Germline V gives CDR1 SGHDT, CDR2 YYEEEE. The CDR3 extends over 13 amino acids. The ends were cut back, 5 bases at V and 5 bases at J, with 12 bases in the middle. The CDR3 nucleotides are TGTGCCAGCAGTCGGGGAAGCCTAGATACGCAGTATTTT. Protein product: CASSRGSLDTQYF.

This chain joins TRBV25-1 and TRBJ2-7; D call uncertain. The CDR3 runs to 16 residues. V was clipped by 3 bases and J by 5 bases, with 20 bases between them. Germline-derived CDR1 and CDR2 are MGHDK and SYGVNS. The CDR3 DNA reads TGTGCCAGCAGTGAGGGGAAGGGAATATCGTTGGACGAGCAGTACTTC. Translated: CASSEGKGISLDEQYF.

The genes are TRBV29-1 and TRBJ2-2, with 7 positions matching TRBD1. The V segment lost 6 bases and the J segment 1 base; nucleotides outside the gene matches: 5. The CDR3 loop spans 14 amino acids. Germline V gene lookup returns CDR1 SQVTM and CDR2 ANQGSEA. For the CDR3, the DNA is TGCAGCGTCCTGACAGGGTGGAACACCGGGGAGCTGTTTTTT. It specifies CSVLTGWNTGELFF.

This clone has only one observation. J is TRBJ2-1 and V is TRBV2; 8 bases fit TRBD2. The germline V gene encodes CDR1 SNHLY and CDR2 FYNNEI. The CDR3 is made up of 14 amino acids. The junction had 11 bases not matched to a gene; V was cut back by 4 bases and J by 12 bases. CDR3 loop: CASSGPGGAYRQFF. The CDR3 region has the DNA TGTGCCAGCAGTGGCCCCGGGGGGGCATATCGGCAGTTCTTC.

V is TRBV28 and J is TRBJ2-1, with 7 bases lining up with TRBD1. Germline CDR1 is MDHEN and CDR2 is SYDVKM. Unmatched junction bases numbered 9, after V lost 7 bases and J lost 0 bases. CDR3 length equals 16 residues. The CDR3 coding sequence is TGTGCCAGCACCCGGGGACAGCTCAGCTCCTACAATGAGCAGTTCTTC. Amino acids: CASTRGQLSSYNEQFF.

The chain combines TRBV30 with TRBJ1-3, with unresolved D. The CDR3 totals 14 residues. Per germline, CDR1 GTSNPN and CDR2 SVGIG (reference sequence). V gave up 1 base and J gave up 4 bases, with 11 bases separating them. CDR3 nucleotides: TGTGCCTGGAGTGCCGGCGCCGTCGGAAACACCATATATTTT. This codes for CAWSAGAVGNTIYF.

This chain connects TRBV5-4 to TRBJ2-3, with a tentative D call TRBD2 (6 bases). CDR1 and CDR2 from the germline V gene are SGHNT and YYREEE (reference sequence). V dropped 4 bases and J dropped 2 bases, with 11 bases sitting between them. CDR3 size: 14 residues. DNA of the CDR3: TGTGCCAGCAGCCCCGGGGGATTCACAGATACGCAGTATTTT. Translated, it gives CASSPGGFTDTQYF.

The chain uses TRBV6-6 and TRBJ2-6, with 7 bases identical to TRBD1. This CDR3 comprises 16 residues. Germline-derived CDR1 and CDR2 are MNHNY and SVGAGI (reference sequence). With V trimmed by 8 bases and J by 0 bases, 7 bases remained unmatched. Here the CDR3 DNA reads TGTGCCAGCTCGGGACAGAAGAGCTCTGGGGCCAACGTCCTGACTTTC. Amino acid sequence: CASSGQKSSGANVLTF.

The chain has TRBV27 and TRBJ1-2, with D tentatively TRBD1 (6 bases). Germline loops: CDR1 MNHEY, CDR2 SMNVEV (reference sequence). Trimming shortened V by 6 bases and J by 4 bases, and 12 bases separated the two germline ends. The CDR3 is 13 amino acids. CDR3 in DNA: TGTGCCAGCAGCTACAGGGTTGGCTATGGCTACACCTTC. As protein: CASSYRVGYGYTF.

This clone has only a few counts. The V gene is TRBV11-2, the J gene TRBJ2-5, with D unresolved. The CDR3 covers 12 residues. CDR1 SGHAT and CDR2 FQNNGV come from the germline V gene. V lost 4 bases and J lost 1, with 4 bases in between. CDR3 residues: CASSSFQETQYF. For the CDR3, the DNA is TGTGCCAGCAGCTCATTCCAAGAGACCCAGTACTTC.

The sample holds one count of this clone. The J gene is TRBJ1-2, the V gene TRBV30; D unclear. V lost 8 bases to trimming and J lost 3 bases, with 16 bases between them. Germline CDR1 GTSNPN, CDR2 SVGIG (reference sequence). The CDR3 length is 13 residues. The CDR3 DNA sequence: TGTGCCCGGGCTGCGGGCACTCACTATGGCTACACCTTC. Encoded protein: CARAAGTHYGYTF. Supplemented by reference TRBV30 and TRBJ1-2, the full variable domain reads SQTIHQWPATLVQPVGSPLSLECTVEGTSNPNLYWYRQAAGRGLQLLFYSVGIGQISSEVPQNLSASRPQDRQFILSSKKLLLSDSGFYLCARAAGTHYGYTFGSGTRLTVV.

The sample holds one count of this clone. The V gene is TRBV10-3, the J gene TRBJ2-3, with TRBD1 matching 9 bases. V gave up 10 bases and J gave up 0 bases; unmatched junction bases: 5. CDR1 is ENHRY, CDR2 SYGVKD, per germline. CDR3 length equals 14 residues. CDR3 coding DNA: TGTGCCAACGCCGGGACAGGGAGCACAGATACGCAGTATTTT. It is translated as CANAGTGSTDTQYF.

This clone was counted between two and nine times. V gene TRBV10-3 combines with J gene TRBJ2-4; the match to TRBD2 covers 11 bases. Trimming removed 2 bases from V and 8 bases from J; junction bases left unmatched: 11. Germline CDR1 is ENHRY and CDR2 is SYGVKD. The CDR3 runs to 17 residues. The CDR3 DNA reads TGTGCCATCAGTGAGACGAGGCCGACTAGCGGGGAAGACATTCAGTACTTC. Translating gives CAISETRPTSGEDIQYF.